The clone carrying this T cell receptor beta chain was observed at least ten times. Its antigen is still unknown. These data come from a study of regulatory T cells in long-lasting Graves disease. The time point was: persistent/refractory GD, antithyroid drugs over 5 years with positive TRAb. Extracted PBMC RNA gave rise to the TCR library. From each patient, roughly 9 milliliters of peripheral blood was drawn and collected into an EDTA anticoagulant tube. The CDR3 is 14 residues long. With 5 bases removed from V and 7 bases from J, the gap between germline ends came to 18 bases. TCR beta libraries were built with iRepertoire HTBI primers and Arm-PCR of CDR3 regions. TCRdb re-analysed the multiplex PCR reads in MiXCR, keeping a single row per CDR3 protein. The sample lists 400,000 to 600,000 distinct CDR3 sequences; roughly 21% were seen once. The study's findings and limits: Samples came from peripheral blood alone, without thyroid tissue. Reduced TCR diversity was observed in persistent Graves' patients versus newly diagnosed patients.

The chain carries TRBV12-3 or TRBV12-4 and TRBJ2-7; D might be TRBD2 (6 bases). This receptor was taken from a female donor with Graves disease. The sample here was peripheral blood mononuclear cells (PBMCs), taken when the disease was refractory, from a patient treated with antithyroid drugs. CDR3: CASSETPGVTEQYF. CDR3 sequence (DNA): TGTGCCAGCAGTGAGACTCCGGGGGTGACGGAGCAGTACTTC.